The clone carrying this TCR beta chain showed up just once. The data were taken from a study of blood T cell repertoires in COVID-19. TCRdb's table, derived via immunoSEQ multiplex PCR, lists solely in-frame clones and lacks some. This table has over 200,000 clones, approximately 89% appearing once. This CDR3 comprises 15 residues. Germline CDR1 and CDR2: SEHNR and FQNEAQ (reference sequence). Trimming stripped 7 bases from V and 2 bases from J, with 18 bases between. This rearrangement joins TRBV7-9 to TRBJ2-7; D perhaps matches TRBD1 (7 bases). Material: PBMCs or T cells enriched from blood (not recorded which). This sequence was found in a woman aged 25-40 years with acute COVID-19. The CDR3: CASKIGGGDAYEQYF. CDR3 in DNA: TGTGCCAGCAAAATCGGAGGGGGCGACGCCTACGAGCAGTACTTC.